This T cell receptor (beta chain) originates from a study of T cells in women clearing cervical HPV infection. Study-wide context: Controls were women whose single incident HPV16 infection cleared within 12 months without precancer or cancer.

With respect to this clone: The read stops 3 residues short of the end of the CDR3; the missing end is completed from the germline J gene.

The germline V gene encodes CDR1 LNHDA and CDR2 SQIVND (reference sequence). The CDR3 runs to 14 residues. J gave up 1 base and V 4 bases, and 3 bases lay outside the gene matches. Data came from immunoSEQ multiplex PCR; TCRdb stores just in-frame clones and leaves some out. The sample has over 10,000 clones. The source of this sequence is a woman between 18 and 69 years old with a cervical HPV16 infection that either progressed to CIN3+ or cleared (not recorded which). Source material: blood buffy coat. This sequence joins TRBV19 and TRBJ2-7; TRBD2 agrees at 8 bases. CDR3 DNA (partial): TGTGCCAGTAGTAACGGGGGGGGATCCTACGAG. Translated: CASSNGGGSYE. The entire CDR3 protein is CASSNGGGSYEQYF. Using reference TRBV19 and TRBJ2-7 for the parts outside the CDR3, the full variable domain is DGGITQSPKYLFRKEGQNVTLSCEQNLNHDAMYWYRQDPGQGLRLIYYSQIVNDFQKGDIAEGYSVSREKKESFPLTVTSAQKNPTAFYLCASSNGGGSYEQYFGPGTRLTVT.